This T cell receptor (beta chain) derives from a study of vaccination and CD4 T cells after COVID-19. General study results and limits: From around 21 to 38, the median of SARS-CoV-2-reactive clonotypes rose without reaching significance.

CDR3 length equals 15 residues. Germline V CDR1 and CDR2: LNHDA, SQIVND (reference sequence). The J segment lost 9 bases and the V segment lost 4 bases, leaving 9 bases of the junction unmatched. This clonotype was observed a handful of times. The target antigen is unknown. The Oncomine TCR Beta short-read assay generated sequence data from the DNA of cultured CD4+ T cells. TCRdb analysed the PCR reads with MiXCR anew, one entry per CDR3 protein. Of 15,000 to 20,000 distinct CDR3 sequences in the sample, roughly 27% were seen once. Treatment meaning: approximately 11-day PBMC culture with coronavirus spike peptide pools or control peptides (ViraFEST assay).

The receptor was derived from a human donor with COVID-19. The rearrangement joins TRBV19 to TRBJ1-5, with 10 bases matching TRBD1. Sequenced material: cultured CD4+ T cells from blood. The CDR3 nucleotides read TGTGCCAGTAGTACAGGACAGGGGGGCCTTTCGCCCCAGCATTTT. Its translation: CASSTGQGGLSPQHF.